Each of the 18 T cell receptor beta chains below was sequenced from the same sample in a study of CD8+CD57+ T cells in acquired aplastic anemia. Genomic DNA acted as the template from which TCR beta VDJ combination and CDR3 sequence profiling were carried out. TCRdb independently ran MiXCR on the reads; one entry per CDR3 protein. The sample lists 150,000 to 160,000 distinct CDR3 sequences; about 54% were seen once. By flow cytometry, patients selected for sequencing had shown an expansion of CD8+CD57+ cells. The sample taken for sequencing was sorted CD4+, CD8+, or CD8+CD57+ T cells (not recorded which) from PBMCs. Source of these receptors: a human donor with aplastic anemia.

Ten or more counts support this clonotype. The CDR3 DNA follows: TGTGCCAGCAGCTGGCGGGACAGGGGAATAGATGAGCAGTTCTTC. It yields the protein CASSWRDRGIDEQFF. This chain uses TRBV7-3 with TRBJ2-1; 10 bases align to TRBD1. This CDR3 has 15 amino acids. CDR1 is SGHTA, CDR2 FQGTGA, per germline. J was trimmed by 8 bases and V by 4 bases; bases with no gene match: 8. Filled out from reference TRBV7-3 and TRBJ2-1, the complete variable domain reads GAGVSQTPSNKVTEKGKYVELRCDPISGHTALYWYRQSLGQGPEFLIYFQGTGAADDSGLPNDRFFAVRPEGSVSTLKIQRTERGDSAVYLCASSWRDRGIDEQFFGPGTRLTVL.

Only one count was recorded for this clonotype. The rearrangement joins TRBV19 to TRBJ1-4; tentatively, D is TRBD1 (6 bases). Trimming removed 6 bases at V and 7 bases at J, with 18 bases between. This CDR3 is built from 15 residues. Germline V gene data show CDR1 as LNHDA and CDR2 as SQIVND (reference sequence). The CDR3 loop is CASSAGGARLEKLFF. CDR3 sequence (DNA): TGTGCCAGTAGCGCTGGGGGGGCGCGCCTTGAAAAACTGTTTTTT.

In this sample, this clonotype turned up a few times. The chain uses TRBV10-3 and TRBJ1-1; 12 nucleotides agree with TRBD1. CDR3 length: 18 residues. V shed 1 base, J shed 3 bases, and the junction held 9 bases outside the gene matches. CDR1 and CDR2 (germline): ENHRY, SYGVKD. The CDR3 DNA follows: TGTGCCATCAGTGAGTGGGGACAGGGGGCATCGGGGGACACTGAAGCTTTCTTT. Protein: CAISEWGQGASGDTEAFF.

In this sample, this clonotype turned up many times. The chain joins TRBV13 to TRBJ2-1, with D unresolved. Trimming shortened V by 9 bases and J by 5 bases, and 11 bases separated the two germline ends. Germline lookup yields CDR1 PRHDT and CDR2 FYEKMQ (reference sequence). The CDR3 spans 12 residues. CDR3 DNA: TGTGCCAGTACCGCCCATGACAATGAGCAGTTCTTC. Encoded protein: CASTAHDNEQFF.

This clonotype has ten or more counts. CDR3 residues: CASGPSYDTQYF. The DNA of the CDR3 is TGTGCCAGCGGACCCTCTTACGATACGCAGTATTTT. The genes are TRBV7-6 and TRBJ2-3; no firm D call. This CDR3 contains 12 residues. Germline lookup yields CDR1 SGHVS and CDR2 FNYEAQ. Trimming stripped 8 bases from V and 6 bases from J, with 12 bases between.

This clonotype was found a few times. The chain has TRBV10-3 and TRBJ2-7; 8 bases align to TRBD2. The CDR3 spans 14 residues. Germline V lookup: CDR1 ENHRY, CDR2 SYGVKD. J gave up 0 bases and V 6 bases, and 4 bases lay outside the gene matches. CDR3 in DNA: TGTGCCATCAGGCTAGCGGGCTCCTCCTACGAGCAGTACTTC. Protein: CAIRLAGSSYEQYF.

This rearrangement joins TRBV5-1 to TRBJ1-1; a possible D gene is TRBD1 (5 bases). The CDR3 runs 13 residues. Looked up from germline, CDR1 is SGHRS and CDR2 is YFSETQ. V lost 2 bases and J 4 bases, leaving 9 bases between the germline ends. CDR3 in DNA: TGCGCCAGCAGCTTACAGGACGGCACTGAAGCTTTCTTT. This encodes CASSLQDGTEAFF.

The chain couples TRBV2 to TRBJ1-1, with no clear D. V was clipped by 10 bases and J by 1 base, with 13 bases between them. The CDR3 contains 13 residues. Germline CDR1 and CDR2: SNHLY and FYNNEI. The CDR3: CANLREGNTEAFF. In DNA, the CDR3 is TGTGCCAACCTCCGCGAGGGGAACACTGAAGCTTTCTTT.

The CDR3 DNA reads TGTGCCAGCAGCTTTGGGACTTCTCTTTCACCCCTCCACTTT. This sequence encodes CASSFGTSLSPLHF. V usage is TRBV5-5 and J usage is TRBJ1-6, with D maybe TRBD1 (5 bases). Trimming removed 2 bases at V and 9 bases at J, with 12 bases between. Looked up from germline, CDR1 is SGHKS and CDR2 is YYEKEE (reference sequence). The CDR3 consists of 14 residues.

The table lists this clonotype with many counts. V and J are TRBV4-1 and TRBJ2-7; the D gene is possibly TRBD1 (5 bases). Germline CDR1 and CDR2: MGHRA and YSYEKL. There are 15 residues in the CDR3. The V and J ends lost 1 base and 0 bases respectively, with 10 bases between them. CDR3 residues: CASSQVLQASYEQYF. The CDR3 DNA is TGCGCCAGCAGCCAAGTATTACAGGCCTCCTACGAGCAGTACTTC.

Ten or more counts support this clonotype. The chain couples TRBV19 to TRBJ1-1; TRBD1 might be the D (6 bases). Per germline, CDR1 LNHDA and CDR2 SQIVND (reference sequence). The CDR3 has 14 residues. Trimming took 3 bases from V and 4 from J, leaving 12 bases between them. CDR3 sequence reads: CASSMGHRGTEAFF. The CDR3 DNA reads TGTGCCAGTAGTATGGGACATCGGGGCACTGAAGCTTTCTTT.

This clonotype appeared many times. The chain recombines TRBV4-1 with TRBJ2-5; possibly TRBD2 for D (5 bases). CDR3 size: 13 residues. V lost 4 bases and J lost 4, with 10 bases in between. Germline V gives CDR1 MGHRA, CDR2 YSYEKL. DNA for the CDR3: TGCGCCAGCAGCCTAGCGAGTGGAGAGACCCAGTACTTC. It translates to CASSLASGETQYF.

The chain employs TRBV19 and TRBJ2-5; TRBD1 aligns across 10 bases. This CDR3 region has 15 residues. With 7 bases clipped from V and 5 bases from J, the junction kept 10 bases outside the gene matches. Germline V gives CDR1 LNHDA, CDR2 SQIVND (reference sequence). CDR3 in DNA: TGTGCCAGTAATCGTCCGGGACAGGGGAAGGAGACCCAGTACTTC. Translation gives CASNRPGQGKETQYF.

This clonotype has at least ten counts. The J gene is TRBJ2-2, the V gene TRBV12-3 or TRBV12-4; D ambiguous. The CDR3 is 14 residues long. V lost 8 bases, J lost 1 base, and 11 bases lay in between. The CDR3: CASSKMRNTGELFF. The CDR3 nucleotides are TGTGCCAGCTCCAAGATGAGGAACACCGGGGAGCTGTTTTTT.

This chain uses TRBV6-5 with TRBJ2-3; the D gene could be TRBD1 or TRBD2 (5 bases each). CDR3 length: 16 amino acids. Germline assignment: CDR1 MNHEY and CDR2 SVGAGI. Trimming shortened V by 1 base and J by 0 bases, and 11 bases separated the two germline ends. The CDR3 loop is CASSYFPGASTDTQYF. Written as DNA, the CDR3 is TGTGCCAGCAGTTACTTTCCCGGGGCTAGCACAGATACGCAGTATTTT.

In its sample, this clonotype was seen many times. The rearrangement uses TRBV27 and TRBJ1-2; possible D gene TRBD1, 6 bases. The V end lost 6 bases, the J end lost 6 bases, and 23 bases lay between the germline ends. The CDR3 loop spans 16 amino acids. CDR1 MNHEY and CDR2 SMNVEV come from the germline V gene (reference sequence). The CDR3 DNA reads TGTGCCAGCAGGCAATTAGCGGGGGGGCGCTCTAATGGCTACACCTTC. This encodes CASRQLAGGRSNGYTF.

This chain joins TRBV20-1 and TRBJ2-1; TRBD2 is a possible D gene (6 bases). Germline V gene lookup returns CDR1 DFQATT and CDR2 SNEGSKA (reference sequence). V was shortened by 0 bases and J by 8 bases, with 14 bases between the two germline ends. The CDR3 has 14 amino acids. CDR3 DNA sequence: TGCAGTGCTAGAGATTTTGGAGGGTGGCATGAGCAGTTCTTC. The encoded protein is CSARDFGGWHEQFF.

This clonotype was counted ten times or more. The chain couples TRBV6-4 to TRBJ2-1; 9 bases line up with TRBD2. The CDR3 totals 15 residues. The V gene end was trimmed by 3 bases and the J gene end by 6 bases; junction bases not matched to a gene: 6. Germline V gives CDR1 MRHNA, CDR2 SNTAGT. CDR3 nucleotides: TGTGCCAGCAGTGATACGCGGGGGGGCGGCAATGAGCAGTTCTTC. It encodes CASSDTRGGGNEQFF.